Sequencing of this T cell receptor beta chain was carried out in a study of Graves' ophthalmopathy and Graves' hyperthyroidism. Germline CDR1 and CDR2: DFQATT and SNEGSKA (reference sequence). The CDR3 length is 13 residues. Trimming took off 5 bases at V and 3 bases at J, with 13 bases between the two ends. Each hyperthyroidism patient was newly diagnosed, with under 2 months' duration, and aged 18 to 65. This clonotype was observed many times. CDR3 regions of TCR beta were amplified from RNA transcripts. RT-PCR in the first round used HTBI primers; a second-round multiplex PCR followed. TCRdb recomputed calls from the multiplex PCR reads with MiXCR, one row per CDR3 protein. The sample shows about 620,000 distinct CDR3 sequences, 20% to 25% of them seen only once.

The chain couples TRBV20-1 to TRBJ1-1; D is possibly TRBD1 (5 bases). Input material: peripheral blood. This clonotype was obtained from a woman aged 18 to 35 with stable Graves' hyperthyroidism. Some clones in this sample may be carry-over from other donors' samples. CDR3: CSAGAGRDTEAFF. The CDR3 DNA reads TGCAGTGCTGGTGCAGGGAGGGACACTGAAGCTTTCTTT.